This T cell receptor beta chain is drawn from a study of T cell changes during pregnancy in multiple sclerosis (dated by TCRdb to about 2019). Study-wide context: Changes in the T cell repertoire over the course of pregnancy were examined in this study in women with multiple sclerosis.

Deletion took 4 bases off V and 0 bases off J, with a span of 14 bases between the germline ends. The CDR3 numbers 15 residues from cysteine through phenylalanine. Only the CDR3 portion is preserved as DNA: 45 bases, with reading frame beginning at the first base. CDR1 SGHRS and CDR2 YFSETQ were looked up in the germline V gene. Library construction relied on the immunoSEQ multiplex PCR assay. TCRdb mirrors the immuneACCESS table, restricted to in-frame sequences. Some clones are absent from its copies; in checked studies, under half trace to an unresolved V gene, and the reason for the others is unknown. The sample table holds approximately 88,000 clones, of which roughly 95% were seen once. 1.1% of the sample belongs to the ten largest clones. On this clone: It has no known antigen specificity. Base qualities were left out, and no much larger clone turns up one base away.

The V gene is TRBV5-1 and the J gene is TRBJ2-7; 6 matching bases give a weak D call of TRBD1. This clonotype originated in a female donor with multiple sclerosis, enrolled in a pregnancy study. This sample comprised peripheral blood, obtained in the second trimester of pregnancy. The DNA sequence is as follows: TGCGCCAGCAGCAGGACAGTAGGATCCTCCTACGAGCAGTACTTC. It codes for CASSRTVGSSYEQYF. With all but the CDR3 taken from the reference TRBV5-1 and TRBJ2-7 genes, the full variable domain is: KAGVTQTPRYLIKTRGQQVTLSCSPISGHRSVSWYQQTPGQGLQFLFEYFSETQRNKGNFPGRFSGRQFSNSRSEMNVSTLELGDSALYLCASSRTVGSSYEQYFGPGTRLTVT.